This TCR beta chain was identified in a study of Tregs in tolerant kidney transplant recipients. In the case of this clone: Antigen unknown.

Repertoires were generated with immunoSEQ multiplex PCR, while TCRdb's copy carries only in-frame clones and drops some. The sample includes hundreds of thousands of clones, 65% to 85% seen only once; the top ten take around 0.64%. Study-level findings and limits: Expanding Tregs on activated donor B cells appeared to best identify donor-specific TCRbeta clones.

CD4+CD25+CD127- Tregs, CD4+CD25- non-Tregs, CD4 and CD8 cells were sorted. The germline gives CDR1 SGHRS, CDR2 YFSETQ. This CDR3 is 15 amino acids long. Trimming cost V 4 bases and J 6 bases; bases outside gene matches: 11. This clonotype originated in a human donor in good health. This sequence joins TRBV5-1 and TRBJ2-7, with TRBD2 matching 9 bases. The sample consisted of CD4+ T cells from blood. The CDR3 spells CASSLTSAGGGEQYF. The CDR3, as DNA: TGCGCCAGCAGCCTCACCTCGGCGGGGGGGGGCGAGCAGTACTTC.